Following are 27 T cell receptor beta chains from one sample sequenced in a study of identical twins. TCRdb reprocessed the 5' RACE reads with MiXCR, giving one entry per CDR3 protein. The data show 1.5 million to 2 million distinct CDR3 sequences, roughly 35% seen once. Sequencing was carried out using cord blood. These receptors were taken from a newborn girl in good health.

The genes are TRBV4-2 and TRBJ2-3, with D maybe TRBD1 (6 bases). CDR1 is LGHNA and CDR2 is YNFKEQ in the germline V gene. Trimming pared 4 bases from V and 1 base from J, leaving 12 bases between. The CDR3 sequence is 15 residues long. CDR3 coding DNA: TGTGCCAGCAGCCGACCCAGACAGGGCACAGATACGCAGTATTTT. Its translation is CASSRPRQGTDTQYF.

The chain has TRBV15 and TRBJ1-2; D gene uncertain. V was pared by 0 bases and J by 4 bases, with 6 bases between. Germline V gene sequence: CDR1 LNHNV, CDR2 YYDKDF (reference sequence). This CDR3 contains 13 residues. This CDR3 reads CATSRDAGYGYTF. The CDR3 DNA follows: TGTGCCACCAGCAGAGACGCGGGCTATGGCTACACCTTC.

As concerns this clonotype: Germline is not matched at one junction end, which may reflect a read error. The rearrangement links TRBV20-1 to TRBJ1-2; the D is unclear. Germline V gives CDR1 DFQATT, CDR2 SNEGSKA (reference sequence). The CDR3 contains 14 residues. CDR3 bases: TGCTGTGCTAGAGATCGCAGGTTTTCCTATGGCTACACCTTC. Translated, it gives CCARDRRFSYGYTF.

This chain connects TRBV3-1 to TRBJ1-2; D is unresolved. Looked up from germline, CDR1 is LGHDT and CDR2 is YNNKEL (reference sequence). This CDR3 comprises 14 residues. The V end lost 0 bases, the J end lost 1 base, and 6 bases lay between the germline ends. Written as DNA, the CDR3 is TGTGCCAGCAGCCAAGAGTGGTTTAACTATGGCTACACCTTC. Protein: CASSQEWFNYGYTF. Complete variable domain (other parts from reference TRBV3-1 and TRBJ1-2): DTAVSQTPKYLVTQMGNDKSIKCEQNLGHDTMYWYKQDSKKFLKIMFSYNNKELIINETVPNRFSPKSPDKAHLNLHINSLELGDSAVYFCASSQEWFNYGYTFGSGTRLTVV.

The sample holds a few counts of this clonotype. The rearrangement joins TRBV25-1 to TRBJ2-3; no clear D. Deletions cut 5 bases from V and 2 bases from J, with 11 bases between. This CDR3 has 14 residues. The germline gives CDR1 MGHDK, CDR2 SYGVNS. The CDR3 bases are TGTGCCAGCAGTCCACAGCCCTTCACAGATACGCAGTATTTT. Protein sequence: CASSPQPFTDTQYF.

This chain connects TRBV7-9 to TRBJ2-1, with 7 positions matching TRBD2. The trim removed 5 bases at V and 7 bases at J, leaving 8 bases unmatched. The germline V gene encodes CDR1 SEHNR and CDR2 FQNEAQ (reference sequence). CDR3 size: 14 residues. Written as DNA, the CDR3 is TGTGCCAGCAGCGCCCGGACTAGTGGGAATGAGCAGTTCTTC. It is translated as CASSARTSGNEQFF. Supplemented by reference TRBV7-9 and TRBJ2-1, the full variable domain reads DTGVSQNPRHKITKRGQNVTFRCDPISEHNRLYWYRQTLGQGPEFLTYFQNEAQLEKSRLLSDRFSAERPKGSFSTLEIQRTEQGDSAMYLCASSARTSGNEQFFGPGTRLTVL.

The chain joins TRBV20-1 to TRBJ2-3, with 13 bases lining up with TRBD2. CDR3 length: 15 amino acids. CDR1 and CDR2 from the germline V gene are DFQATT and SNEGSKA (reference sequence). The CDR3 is CSGPGTSGVTDTQYF. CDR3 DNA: TGCTCAGGACCCGGGACTAGCGGGGTCACAGATACGCAGTATTTT.

DNA of the CDR3: TGCAGCTCATTAGCGGGGGGTTACTACAATGAGCAGTACTTC. Protein: CSSLAGGYYNEQYF. J is TRBJ2-1 and V is TRBV29-1, with TRBD2 matching over 10 bases. The better agreement between TRBJ2-7 and the DNA end casts doubt on the J call. The CDR3 covers 14 residues. Per germline, CDR1 SQVTM and CDR2 ANQGSEA.

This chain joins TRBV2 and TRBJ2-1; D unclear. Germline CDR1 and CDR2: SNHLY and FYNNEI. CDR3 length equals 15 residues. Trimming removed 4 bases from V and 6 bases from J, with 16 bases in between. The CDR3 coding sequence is TGTGCCAGCAGTGTATGGGCTAGTCAGTTCAATGAGCAGTTCTTC. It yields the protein CASSVWASQFNEQFF.

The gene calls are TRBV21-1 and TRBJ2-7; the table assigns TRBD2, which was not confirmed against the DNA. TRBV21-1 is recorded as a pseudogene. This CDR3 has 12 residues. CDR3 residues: CASSKGEAEQYF. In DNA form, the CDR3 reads TGTGCCAGCAGCAAAGGGGAGGCAGAGCAGTACTTC.

CDR3 sequence reads: CASSPPAGGYNEQFF. The CDR3 DNA follows: TGTGCCAGCTCACCCCCAGCGGGGGGATACAATGAGCAGTTCTTC. The chain has TRBV18 and TRBJ2-1; 9 nucleotides line up with TRBD2. The CDR3 sequence is 15 residues long. The V segment lost 3 bases and the J segment 4 bases; nucleotides outside the gene matches: 4. The germline CDR1 and CDR2 sequences are KGHSH and LQKENI.

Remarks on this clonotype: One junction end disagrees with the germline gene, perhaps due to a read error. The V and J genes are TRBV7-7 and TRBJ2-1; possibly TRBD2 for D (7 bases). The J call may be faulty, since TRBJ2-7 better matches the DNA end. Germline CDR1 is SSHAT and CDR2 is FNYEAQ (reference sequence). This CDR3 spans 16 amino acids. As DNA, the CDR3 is TGTGCTAGCAGCTCGGGGGCTAGCGGACTGCTTAATGAGCAGTACTTC. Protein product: CASSSGASGLLNEQYF.

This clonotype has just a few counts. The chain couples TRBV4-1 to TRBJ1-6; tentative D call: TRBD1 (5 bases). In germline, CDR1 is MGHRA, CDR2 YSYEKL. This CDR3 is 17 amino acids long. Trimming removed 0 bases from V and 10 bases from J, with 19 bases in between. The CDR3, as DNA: TGCGCCAGCAGCCAAGATCAGCAGGGTACGATACTCTCACCCCTCCACTTT. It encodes CASSQDQQGTILSPLHF.

The chain's CDR3 is CSARGLDRGRGRNQPQHF. The DNA of the CDR3 is TGCAGTGCTAGAGGGCTGGACAGGGGACGTGGAAGGAATCAGCCCCAGCATTTT. This chain uses TRBV20-1 with TRBJ1-5, with 9 bases aligning to TRBD1. The germline CDR1 and CDR2 sequences are DFQATT and SNEGSKA (reference sequence). The CDR3 extends over 18 amino acids. V shed 1 base and J 4 bases; nucleotides not matched to a gene: 14.

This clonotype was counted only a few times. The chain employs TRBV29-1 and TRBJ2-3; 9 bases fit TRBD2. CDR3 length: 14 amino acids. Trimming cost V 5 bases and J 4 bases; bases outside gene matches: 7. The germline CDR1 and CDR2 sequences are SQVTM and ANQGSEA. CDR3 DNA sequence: TGCAGCGTTTGGGCGGGGGGGAGCGCAGATACGCAGTATTTT. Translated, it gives CSVWAGGSADTQYF.

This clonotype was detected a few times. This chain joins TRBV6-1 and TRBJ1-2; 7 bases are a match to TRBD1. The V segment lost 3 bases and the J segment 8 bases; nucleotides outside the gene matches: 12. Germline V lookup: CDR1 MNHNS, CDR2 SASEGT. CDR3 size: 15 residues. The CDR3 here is CASSDPGQARVGYTF. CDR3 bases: TGTGCCAGCAGTGATCCCGGACAGGCGCGAGTAGGCTACACCTTC.

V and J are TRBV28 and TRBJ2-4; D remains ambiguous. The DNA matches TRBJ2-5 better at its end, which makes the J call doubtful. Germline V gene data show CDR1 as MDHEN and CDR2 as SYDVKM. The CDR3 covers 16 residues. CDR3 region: CASSLRVPGLQETQYF. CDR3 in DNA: TGTGCCAGCAGTTTAAGAGTTCCAGGCCTCCAAGAGACCCAGTACTTC.

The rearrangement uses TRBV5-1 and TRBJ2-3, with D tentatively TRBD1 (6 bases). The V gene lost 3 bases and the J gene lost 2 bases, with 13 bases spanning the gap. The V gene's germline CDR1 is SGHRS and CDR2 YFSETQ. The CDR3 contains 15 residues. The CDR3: CASSWTDRYTDTQYF. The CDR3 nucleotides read TGCGCCAGCAGCTGGACAGACCGATACACAGATACGCAGTATTTT.

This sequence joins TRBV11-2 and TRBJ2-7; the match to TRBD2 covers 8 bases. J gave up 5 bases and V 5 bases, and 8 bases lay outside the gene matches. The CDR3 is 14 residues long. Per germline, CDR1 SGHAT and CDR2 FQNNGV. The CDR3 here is CASSPRTSSHEQYF. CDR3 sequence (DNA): TGTGCCAGCAGCCCCAGGACTAGCAGCCACGAGCAGTACTTC.

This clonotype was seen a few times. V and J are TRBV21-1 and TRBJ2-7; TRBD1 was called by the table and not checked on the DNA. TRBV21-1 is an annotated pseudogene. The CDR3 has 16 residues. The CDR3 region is CASSKFRSGQAYEQYF. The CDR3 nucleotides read TGTGCCAGCAGCAAATTTCGATCGGGACAGGCCTACGAGCAGTACTTC.

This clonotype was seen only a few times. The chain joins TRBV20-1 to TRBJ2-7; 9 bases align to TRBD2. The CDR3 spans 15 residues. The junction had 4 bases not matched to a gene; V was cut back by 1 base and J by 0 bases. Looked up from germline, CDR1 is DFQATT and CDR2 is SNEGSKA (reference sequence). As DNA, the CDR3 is TGCAGTGCTAGAGGGCGGGAGGGCAACTCCTACGAGCAGTACTTC. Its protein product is CSARGREGNSYEQYF.

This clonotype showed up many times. The CDR3 nucleotides are TGTGCCAGCAGCCAAGGTGGCGGTAATGGCTACACCTTC. Translating it yields CASSQGGGNGYTF. The chain carries TRBV3-1 and TRBJ1-2; D not resolved. The germline V gene encodes CDR1 LGHDT and CDR2 YNNKEL (reference sequence). The length of the CDR3 is 13 residues. Trimming took 1 base from V and 6 from J, leaving 9 bases between them.

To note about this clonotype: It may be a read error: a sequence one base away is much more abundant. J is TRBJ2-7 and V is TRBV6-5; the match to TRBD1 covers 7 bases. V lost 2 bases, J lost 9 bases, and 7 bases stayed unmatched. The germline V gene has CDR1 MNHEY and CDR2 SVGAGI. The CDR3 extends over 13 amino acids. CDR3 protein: CASSYDRVHGQYF. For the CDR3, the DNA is TGTGCCAGCAGTTACGACAGGGTCCACGGGCAGTACTTC.

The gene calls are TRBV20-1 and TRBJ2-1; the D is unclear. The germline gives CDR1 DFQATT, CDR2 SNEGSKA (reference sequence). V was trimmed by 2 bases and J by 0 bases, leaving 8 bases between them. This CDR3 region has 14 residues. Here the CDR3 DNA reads TGCAGTGCTAGAAGAGGAACCTCCTACAATGAGCAGTTCTTC. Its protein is CSARRGTSYNEQFF.

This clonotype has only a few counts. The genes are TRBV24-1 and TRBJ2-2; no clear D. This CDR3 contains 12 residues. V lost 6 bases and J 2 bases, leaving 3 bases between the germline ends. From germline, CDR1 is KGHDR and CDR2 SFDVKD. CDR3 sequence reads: CATSPNTGELFF. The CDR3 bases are TGTGCCACCAGTCCCAACACCGGGGAGCTGTTTTTT.

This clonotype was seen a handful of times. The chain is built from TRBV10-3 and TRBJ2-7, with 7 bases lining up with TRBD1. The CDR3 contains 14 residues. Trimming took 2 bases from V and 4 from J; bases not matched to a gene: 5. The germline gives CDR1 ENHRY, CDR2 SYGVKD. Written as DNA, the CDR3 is TGTGCCATCAGTGAGCCTTCGACAGGGTACGAGCAGTACTTC. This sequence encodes CAISEPSTGYEQYF.

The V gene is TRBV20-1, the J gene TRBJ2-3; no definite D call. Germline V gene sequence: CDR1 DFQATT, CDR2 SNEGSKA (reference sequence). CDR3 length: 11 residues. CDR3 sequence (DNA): TGCAGCCCAGCTTGGACAGATACGCAGTATTTT. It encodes CSPAWTDTQYF.